The clone carrying this T cell receptor beta chain was observed many times. Its antigen remains unknown. As to time point: newly diagnosed GD, antithyroid drugs for less than 3 months. From PBMCs, RNA was extracted and then used to make the TCR library. A volume of about 9 milliliters of peripheral blood was collected in EDTA tubes. The source of the sample is a study of regulatory T cells in long-lasting Graves disease. General study results and limits: Favored gene segments in persistent disease were TRBV28, TRBJ1-2 and TRBJ2-5.

Researchers made TCR beta libraries by using iRepertoire HTBI primers and running Arm-PCR on CDR3 regions. MiXCR, run by TCRdb on the multiplex PCR reads, gives a single entry per CDR3 protein. The table records around 250,000 distinct CDR3 sequences, under 20% of them present only once. Germline CDR1 LGHDT, CDR2 YNNKEL (reference sequence). The CDR3 is made up of 13 amino acids. V lost 4 bases and J 4 bases, leaving 9 bases between the germline ends. These sequences were also reported in another study, on T cells in Graves' hyperthyroidism and ophthalmopathy. Turning to that study: Peripheral blood also featured most of the thyroid clonotypes expanded above 0.001.

Sequencing used peripheral blood mononuclear cells (PBMCs), obtained at new diagnosis, from a patient treated with antithyroid drugs. The chain links TRBV3-1 to TRBJ2-3; D is possibly TRBD1 (5 bases). The source is a woman aged 25 to 39 with Graves disease. The CDR3 DNA follows: TGTGCCAGCAGCCCGAGACAGCCAGATACGCAGTATTTT. This translates into CASSPRQPDTQYF.